This T cell receptor (beta chain) was identified during a study of T cell repertoires in MIS-A myocarditis. The trim removed 10 bases at V and 1 base at J, leaving 9 bases unmatched. Looked up from germline, CDR1 is KGHSH and CDR2 is LQKENI. The length of the CDR3 is 14 residues. The assay was immunoSEQ multiplex PCR, and TCRdb's table has in-frame clones only and misses some. Here the sample spans 9,500 to 12,000 clones, around 89% being singletons. The chain carries TRBV18 and TRBJ1-1, with TRBD1 matching over 7 bases. Sequencing input: thoracic lymph node tissue obtained at autopsy. The clonotype was recovered from a man aged 18 to 29 with fulminant myocarditis from multisystem inflammatory syndrome in adults (MIS-A) after COVID-19. CDR3 DNA sequence: TGTGCCACAACAGGGGAGGGAAAGAACACTGAAGCTTTCTTT. Its translation is CATTGEGKNTEAFF.